The present T cell receptor (beta chain) was sequenced within a study of blood T cell repertoires in COVID-19. Study as a whole: T cells, B-cell-depleted T cells, or PBMCs provided the cDNA or gDNA that served as material.

The V segment lost 3 bases and the J segment 7 bases; nucleotides outside the gene matches: 9. Germline assignment: CDR1 DFQATT and CDR2 SNEGSKA (reference sequence). The length of the CDR3 is 14 residues. Here immunoSEQ multiplex PCR was the method, and the copy in TCRdb shows in-frame clones only, minus some. The sample contains some 140,000 clones, roughly 84% of which appear only once. This rearrangement joins TRBV20-1 to TRBJ1-2; 9 bases agree with TRBD1. This receptor was identified in a man in his 60s with COVID-19, enrolled during active disease. The sequencing sample was made of peripheral blood. The CDR3 sequence is CSASSTGGTGGYTF. In DNA, the CDR3 is TGCAGTGCTAGTTCCACAGGGGGCACAGGTGGCTACACCTTC.